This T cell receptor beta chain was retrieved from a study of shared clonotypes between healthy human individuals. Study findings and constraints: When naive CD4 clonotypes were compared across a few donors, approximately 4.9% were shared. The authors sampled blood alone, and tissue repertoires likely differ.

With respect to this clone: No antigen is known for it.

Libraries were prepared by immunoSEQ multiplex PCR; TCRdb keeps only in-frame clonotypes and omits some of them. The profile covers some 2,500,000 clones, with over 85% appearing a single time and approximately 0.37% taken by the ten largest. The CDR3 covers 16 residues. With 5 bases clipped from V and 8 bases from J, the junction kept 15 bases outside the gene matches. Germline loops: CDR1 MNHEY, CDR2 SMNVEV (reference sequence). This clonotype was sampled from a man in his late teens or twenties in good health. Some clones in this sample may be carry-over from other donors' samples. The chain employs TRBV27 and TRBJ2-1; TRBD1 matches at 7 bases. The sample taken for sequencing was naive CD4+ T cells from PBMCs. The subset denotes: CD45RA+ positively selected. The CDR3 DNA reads TGTGCCAGCAGTCCGCGAGGGGGCTACCCTGCCCATGAGCAGTTCTTC. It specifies CASSPRGGYPAHEQFF.